This TCR beta chain emerged from a study of T-cell memory formation after mild COVID-19. Study-level points and caveats: Some responding clones appeared in pre-infection memory, suggesting cross-reactive memory joined.

Trimming shortened V by 0 bases and J by 10 bases, and 8 bases separated the two germline ends. The CDR3 extends over 12 amino acids. Per the germline V gene, CDR1 is SGHRS and CDR2 is YFSETQ. This clonotype was seen many times. Its antigen is not identified. TCRdb used MiXCR to reprocess the 5' RACE reads, holding one entry per CDR3 protein. The repertoire holds 220,000 or so distinct CDR3 sequences, with 9% to 10% as singletons. The V gene is TRBV5-1, the J gene TRBJ2-1; D uncertain. The sample taken for sequencing was PBMCs or a T cell subset sorted from them (not recorded which). This clonotype was sampled from a man aged 18 to 29 who had mild COVID-19 (a few samples of this study predate the infection). Cell type and time point are not known. DNA for the CDR3: TGCGCCAGCAGCTTGGAGTTTCGCGAGCAGTTCTTC. Protein sequence: CASSLEFREQFF.